Presented here are 7 T cell receptor beta chains from one specimen sequenced in a study of OX40 agonist ivuxolimab in advanced cancers. Repertoires were generated with immunoSEQ multiplex PCR, while TCRdb's copy carries only in-frame clones and drops some. Here the sample spans about 52,000 clones, over 80% being singletons. The sequenced sample was CD4+ or CD8+ T cells sorted from blood, obtained in a trial of the OX40 agonist ivuxolimab. The receptor set was obtained from an adult with an advanced solid tumor such as melanoma, head and neck, liver or kidney cancer.

The chain carries TRBV6-5 and TRBJ2-7, with TRBD1 identical over 8 bases. V gave up 4 bases and J gave up 5 bases; unmatched junction bases: 13. The CDR3 runs to 16 residues. CDR1 and CDR2 from the germline V gene are MNHEY and SVGAGI. CDR3 nucleotide sequence: TGTGCCAGCAGTTTCGCCCAGGGGGCTTGGGGCAACGAGCAGTACGTC. Translation: CASSFAQGAWGNEQYV.

The count of this clone is one. The J gene is TRBJ2-2, the V gene TRBV30; D is perhaps TRBD2 (6 bases). Trimming cost V 1 base and J 7 bases, with 25 bases left between them. This CDR3 has 18 residues. The germline V gene has CDR1 GTSNPN and CDR2 SVGIG (reference sequence). CDR3 DNA: TGTGCCTGGAGTGGGGGTCAGACCTGGACCGCGCGGGGCGGGGAGCTGTTTTTT. Translation: CAWSGGQTWTARGGELFF. The variable domain in full, completed from reference TRBV30 and TRBJ2-2, reads SQTIHQWPATLVQPVGSPLSLECTVEGTSNPNLYWYRQAAGRGLQLLFYSVGIGQISSEVPQNLSASRPQDRQFILSSKKLLLSDSGFYLCAWSGGQTWTARGGELFFGEGSRLTVL.

The gene calls are TRBV5-5 and TRBJ1-4, with a tentative D call TRBD1 (6 bases). The CDR3 runs to 15 residues. V gave up 1 base and J gave up 8 bases, with 15 bases separating them. CDR1 is SGHKS and CDR2 is YYEKEE in the germline V gene (reference sequence). The DNA for the CDR3 is TGTGCCAGCAGCTTGTCGTCAGGGGCGGGCGAAAAACTGTTTTTT. Its translation is CASSLSSGAGEKLFF.

This clone was seen more than once but under ten times. The J gene is TRBJ1-5, the V gene TRBV2, with D perhaps TRBD1 (5 bases). Germline CDR1 SNHLY, CDR2 FYNNEI. Trimming took off 0 bases at V and 6 bases at J, with 18 bases between the two ends. The CDR3 spans 17 residues. The CDR3 sequence: CASSEASQGSLIQPQHF. Here the CDR3 DNA reads TGTGCCAGCAGTGAAGCGTCTCAGGGTAGCTTAATTCAGCCCCAGCATTTT.

The V call is TRBV2, the J call TRBJ2-1; perhaps TRBD1 as D (7 bases). Trimming stripped 7 bases from V and 3 bases from J, with 16 bases between. This CDR3 is 15 amino acids long. CDR1 and CDR2 from the germline V gene are SNHLY and FYNNEI. CDR3 coding DNA: TGTGCCAGCAACCAAGGAGGGGGCAACTACAATGAGCAGTTCTTC. Translating gives CASNQGGGNYNEQFF. Supplemented by reference TRBV2 and TRBJ2-1, the full variable domain reads EPEVTQTPSHQVTQMGQEVILRCVPISNHLYFYWYRQILGQKVEFLVSFYNNEISEKSEIFDDQFSVERPDGSNFTLKIRSTKLEDSAMYFCASNQGGGNYNEQFFGPGTRLTVL.

The chain joins TRBV7-2 to TRBJ2-2; the D is unclear. Trimming removed 1 base at V and 1 base at J, with 13 bases between. This CDR3 has 17 amino acids. In germline, CDR1 is SGHTA, CDR2 FQGNSA. Here the CDR3 DNA reads TGTGCCAGCAGCTTAGTGACCCGGGTTGTGAACACCGGGGAGCTGTTTTTT. Translation gives CASSLVTRVVNTGELFF.

Notes on this clone: The sample carries other DNA sequences with the same CDR3. The rearrangement links TRBV6-4 to TRBJ1-1; unclear D gene. The CDR3 sequence is 14 residues long. Germline V gene data show CDR1 as MRHNA and CDR2 as SNTAGT. V lost 0 bases and J lost 1, with 6 bases in between. In nucleotides, the CDR3 is TGTGCCAGCAGTGACTCGAACAGGAACACTGAAGCTTTCTTT. This encodes CASSDSNRNTEAFF.